The present T cell receptor (beta chain) was sequenced within a study of Graves' ophthalmopathy and Graves' hyperthyroidism. Looking at the study overall: Investigators collected peripheral blood at initial diagnosis, before any treatment was given.

Out of 9 to 10 ml of fresh peripheral blood, PBMCs were obtained. Using RNA transcripts, the TCR beta CDR3 regions were amplified. HTBI primers were employed in first-round RT-PCR, then a second-round multiplex PCR followed. One entry per CDR3 protein, called by TCRdb with MiXCR from the multiplex PCR reads. The sample holds about 740,000 distinct CDR3 sequences; approximately 40% are singletons and the top ten take approximately 46%. This clonotype was counted ten times or more. The ends were cut back, 6 bases at V and 2 bases at J, with 8 bases in the middle. The CDR3 spans 12 residues. The sequenced material came from peripheral blood. This receptor was obtained from an adult man with Graves' ophthalmopathy. The chain has TRBV12-3 or TRBV12-4 and TRBJ2-7; no clear D. CDR3 coding DNA: TGTGCCAGCAGCTTAACTCCCTACGAGCAGTACTTC. Its protein product is CASSLTPYEQYF.